This TCR beta chain derives from a study of blood T cell repertoires in COVID-19. Study-level background: T cells, B-cell-depleted T cells, or PBMCs provided the cDNA or gDNA that served as material.

Germline lookup yields CDR1 SNHLY and CDR2 FYNNEI. The J segment lost 6 bases and the V segment lost 10 bases, leaving 6 bases of the junction unmatched. This CDR3 is 14 amino acids long. This table comes from immunoSEQ multiplex PCR, and its TCRdb copy is limited to in-frame clones, with some not included. The sample consists of around 68,000 clones, roughly 86% of them appearing once. The gene calls are TRBV2 and TRBJ2-3, with 14 bases matching TRBD2. The specimen sequenced was peripheral blood. The TCR comes from a man between 40 and 49 years old with COVID-19, enrolled during active disease. The CDR3 DNA follows: TGTGCCACCCAGACTAGCGGGGGGGCTGATACGCAGTATTTT. This gives the protein CATQTSGGADTQYF. The full variable domain, its missing parts supplied by reference TRBV2 and TRBJ2-3, is EPEVTQTPSHQVTQMGQEVILRCVPISNHLYFYWYRQILGQKVEFLVSFYNNEISEKSEIFDDQFSVERPDGSNFTLKIRSTKLEDSAMYFCATQTSGGADTQYFGPGTRLTVL.